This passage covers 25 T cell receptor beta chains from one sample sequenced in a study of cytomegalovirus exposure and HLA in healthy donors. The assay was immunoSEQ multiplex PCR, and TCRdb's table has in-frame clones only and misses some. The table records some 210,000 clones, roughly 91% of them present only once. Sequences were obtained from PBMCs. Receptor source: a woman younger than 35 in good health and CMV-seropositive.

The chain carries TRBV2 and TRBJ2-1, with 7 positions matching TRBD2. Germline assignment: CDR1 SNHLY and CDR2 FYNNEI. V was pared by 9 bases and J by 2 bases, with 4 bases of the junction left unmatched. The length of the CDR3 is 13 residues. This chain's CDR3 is CARREIAYNEQFF. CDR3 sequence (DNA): TGTGCCAGGCGGGAGATCGCCTACAATGAGCAGTTCTTC.

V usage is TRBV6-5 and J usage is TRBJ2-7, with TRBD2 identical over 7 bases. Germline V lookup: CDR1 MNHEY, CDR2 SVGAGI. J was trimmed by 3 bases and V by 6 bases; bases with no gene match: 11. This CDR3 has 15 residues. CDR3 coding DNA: TGTGCCAGCAGGCCCCCTAGCGGAGGTAGCTACGAGCAGTACTTC. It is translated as CASRPPSGGSYEQYF.

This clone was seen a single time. The CDR3 DNA reads TGTGCCAGCAGCTTGAGGCGGAGCGGGGTAAACAATGAGCAGTTCTTC. Translated: CASSLRRSGVNNEQFF. The chain recombines TRBV7-8 with TRBJ2-1, with 7 positions matching TRBD2. The CDR3 is made up of 16 amino acids. Germline-derived CDR1 and CDR2 are SGHVS and FQNEAQ. Trimming took 3 bases from V and 5 from J; bases not matched to a gene: 10.

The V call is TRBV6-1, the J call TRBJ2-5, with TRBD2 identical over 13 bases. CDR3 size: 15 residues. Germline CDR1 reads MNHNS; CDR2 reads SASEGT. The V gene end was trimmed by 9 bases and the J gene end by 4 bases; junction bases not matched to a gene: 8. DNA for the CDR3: TGTGCCAGTTCCTCTACTAGCGGGGGGGCAGAGACCCAGTACTTC. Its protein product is CASSSTSGGAETQYF.

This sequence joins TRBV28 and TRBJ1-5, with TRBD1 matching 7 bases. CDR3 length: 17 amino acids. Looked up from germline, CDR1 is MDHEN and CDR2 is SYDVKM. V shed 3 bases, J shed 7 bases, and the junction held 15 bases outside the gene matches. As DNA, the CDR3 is TGTGCCAGCAGTTTCCCCCTGTGGAGGGGGCGCGGGCAGCCCCAGCATTTT. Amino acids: CASSFPLWRGRGQPQHF.

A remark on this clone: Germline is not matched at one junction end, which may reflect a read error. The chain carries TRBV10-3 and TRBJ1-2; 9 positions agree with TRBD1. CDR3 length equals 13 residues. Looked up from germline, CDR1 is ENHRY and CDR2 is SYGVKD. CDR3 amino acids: CAISGTGAPSPLF. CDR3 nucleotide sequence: TGTGCCATCAGTGGGACAGGGGCCCCCTCACCCCTCTTC.

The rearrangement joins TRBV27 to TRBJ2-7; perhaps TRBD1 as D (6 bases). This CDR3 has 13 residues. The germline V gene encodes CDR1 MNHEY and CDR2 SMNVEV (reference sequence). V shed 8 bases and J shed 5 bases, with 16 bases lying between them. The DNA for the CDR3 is TGTGCCAGCGGTTACAGGGCGACGGACGAGCAGTACTTC. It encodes CASGYRATDEQYF.

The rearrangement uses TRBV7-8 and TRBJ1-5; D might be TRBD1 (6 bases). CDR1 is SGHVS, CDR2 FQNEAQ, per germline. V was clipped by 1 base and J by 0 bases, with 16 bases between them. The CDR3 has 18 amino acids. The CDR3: CASSLDRAPINSNQPQHF. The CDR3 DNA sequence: TGTGCCAGCAGCTTAGACAGGGCTCCGATCAATAGCAATCAGCCCCAGCATTTT.

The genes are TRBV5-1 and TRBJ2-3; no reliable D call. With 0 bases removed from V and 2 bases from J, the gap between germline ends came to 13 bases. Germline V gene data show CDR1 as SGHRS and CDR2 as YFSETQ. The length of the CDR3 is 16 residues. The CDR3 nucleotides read TGCGCCAGCAGCTTGGCCCGGCAGGCCCCCACAGATACGCAGTATTTT. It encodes CASSLARQAPTDTQYF.

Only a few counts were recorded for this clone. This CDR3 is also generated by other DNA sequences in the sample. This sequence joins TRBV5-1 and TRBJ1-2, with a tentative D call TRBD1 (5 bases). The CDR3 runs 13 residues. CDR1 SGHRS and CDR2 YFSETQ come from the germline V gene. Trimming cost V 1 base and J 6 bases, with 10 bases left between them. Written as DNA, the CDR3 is TGCGCCAGCAGCTTGACCGGGGGTGATGGCTACACCTTC. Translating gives CASSLTGGDGYTF.

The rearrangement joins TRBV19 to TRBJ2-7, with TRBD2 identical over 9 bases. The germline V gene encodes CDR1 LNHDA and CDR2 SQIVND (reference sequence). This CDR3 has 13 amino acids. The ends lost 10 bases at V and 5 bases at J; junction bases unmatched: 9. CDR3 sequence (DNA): TGTGCCAAATTAGCGGGAGCGAAGAACGAGCAGTACTTC. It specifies CAKLAGAKNEQYF.

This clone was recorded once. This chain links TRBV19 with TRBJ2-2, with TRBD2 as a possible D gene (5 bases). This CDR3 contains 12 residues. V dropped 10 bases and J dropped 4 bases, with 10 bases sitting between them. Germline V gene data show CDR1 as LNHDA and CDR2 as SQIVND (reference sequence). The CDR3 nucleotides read TGTGCCACCAGAGGGCGCACCGGGGAGCTGTTTTTT. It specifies CATRGRTGELFF.

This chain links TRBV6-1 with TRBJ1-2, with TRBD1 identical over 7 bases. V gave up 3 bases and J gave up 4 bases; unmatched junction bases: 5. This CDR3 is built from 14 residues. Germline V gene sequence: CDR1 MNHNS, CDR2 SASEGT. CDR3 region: CASSEVGQIYGYTF. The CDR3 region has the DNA TGTGCCAGCAGTGAGGTGGGACAGATCTATGGCTACACCTTC.

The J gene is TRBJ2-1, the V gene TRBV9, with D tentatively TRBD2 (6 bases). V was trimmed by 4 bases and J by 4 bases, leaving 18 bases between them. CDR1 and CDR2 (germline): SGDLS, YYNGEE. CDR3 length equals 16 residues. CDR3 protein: CASSLRVGTQYNEQFF. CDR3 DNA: TGTGCCAGCAGCTTAAGGGTAGGGACTCAATACAATGAGCAGTTCTTC.

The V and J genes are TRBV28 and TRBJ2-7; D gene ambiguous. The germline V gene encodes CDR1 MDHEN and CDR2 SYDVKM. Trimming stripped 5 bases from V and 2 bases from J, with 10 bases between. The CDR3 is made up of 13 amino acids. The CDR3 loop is CASSRPGTYEQYF. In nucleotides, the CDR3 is TGTGCCAGCAGTCGCCCAGGAACCTACGAGCAGTACTTC.

CDR3 bases: TGTGCCATCAGTGAGTCGCATACTAGGCTTAATGAAAAACTGTTTTTT. Translation gives CAISESHTRLNEKLFF. The chain recombines TRBV10-3 with TRBJ1-4; D is undetermined. Per germline, CDR1 ENHRY and CDR2 SYGVKD. This CDR3 has 16 residues. The V gene lost 0 bases and the J gene lost 4 bases, with 12 bases spanning the gap.

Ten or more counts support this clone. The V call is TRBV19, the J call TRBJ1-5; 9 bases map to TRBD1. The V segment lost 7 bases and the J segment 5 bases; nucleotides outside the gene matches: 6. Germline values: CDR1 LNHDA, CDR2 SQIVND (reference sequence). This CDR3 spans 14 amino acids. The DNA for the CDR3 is TGTGCCAGTATGGACAGGGGCCTCGATCAGCCCCAGCATTTT. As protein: CASMDRGLDQPQHF.

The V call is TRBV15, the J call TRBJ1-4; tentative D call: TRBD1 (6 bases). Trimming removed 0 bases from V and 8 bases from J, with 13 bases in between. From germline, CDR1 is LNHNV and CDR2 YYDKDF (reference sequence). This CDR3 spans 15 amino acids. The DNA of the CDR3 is TGTGCCACCAGCAGAGAAGGGGGTTTGGGAGAAAAACTGTTTTTT. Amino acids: CATSREGGLGEKLFF. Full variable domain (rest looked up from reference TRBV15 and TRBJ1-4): DAMVIQNPRYQVTQFGKPVTLSCSQTLNHNVMYWYQQKSSQAPKLLFHYYDKDFNNEADTPDNFQSRRPNTSFCFLDIRSPGLGDTAMYLCATSREGGLGEKLFFGSGTQLSVL.

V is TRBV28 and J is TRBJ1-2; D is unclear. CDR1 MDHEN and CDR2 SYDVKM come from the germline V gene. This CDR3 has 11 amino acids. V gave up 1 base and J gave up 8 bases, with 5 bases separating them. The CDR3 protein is CASSLSGGYTF. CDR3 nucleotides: TGTGCCAGCAGTTTATCGGGGGGCTACACCTTC.

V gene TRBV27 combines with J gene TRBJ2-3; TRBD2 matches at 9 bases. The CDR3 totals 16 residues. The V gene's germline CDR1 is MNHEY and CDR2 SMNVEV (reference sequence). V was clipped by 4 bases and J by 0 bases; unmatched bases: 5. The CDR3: CASSSGLADSTDTQYF. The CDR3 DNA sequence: TGTGCCAGCAGTTCGGGACTAGCCGACAGCACAGATACGCAGTATTTT.

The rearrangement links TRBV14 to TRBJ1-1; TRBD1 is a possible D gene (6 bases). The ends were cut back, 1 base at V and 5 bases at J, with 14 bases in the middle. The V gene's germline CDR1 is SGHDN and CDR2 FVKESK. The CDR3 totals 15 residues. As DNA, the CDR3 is TGTGCCAGCAGCCAAGGACTACAGGGTGAAACTGAAGCTTTCTTT. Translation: CASSQGLQGETEAFF.

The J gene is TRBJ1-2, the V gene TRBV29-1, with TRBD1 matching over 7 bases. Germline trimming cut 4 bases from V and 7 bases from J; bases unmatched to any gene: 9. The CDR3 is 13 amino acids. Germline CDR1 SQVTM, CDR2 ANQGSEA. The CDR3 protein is CSVAAGGGGGYTF. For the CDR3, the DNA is TGCAGCGTTGCGGCAGGGGGAGGAGGTGGCTACACCTTC. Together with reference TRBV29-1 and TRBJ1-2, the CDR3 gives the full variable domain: SAVISQKPSRDICQRGTSLTIQCQVDSQVTMMFWYRQQPGQSLTLIATANQGSEATYESGFVIDKFPISRPNLTFSTLTVSNMSPEDSSIYLCSVAAGGGGGYTFGSGTRLTVV.

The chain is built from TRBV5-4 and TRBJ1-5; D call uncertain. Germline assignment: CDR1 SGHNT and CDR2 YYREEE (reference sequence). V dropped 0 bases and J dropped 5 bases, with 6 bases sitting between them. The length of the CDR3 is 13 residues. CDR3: CASSLAVDQPQHF. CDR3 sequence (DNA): TGTGCCAGCAGCTTGGCTGTCGATCAGCCCCAGCATTTT. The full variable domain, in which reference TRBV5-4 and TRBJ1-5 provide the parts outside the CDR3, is ETGVTQSPTHLIKTRGQQVTLRCSSQSGHNTVSWYQQALGQGPQFIFQYYREEENGRGNFPPRFSGLQFPNYSSELNVNALELDDSALYLCASSLAVDQPQHFGDGTRLSIL.

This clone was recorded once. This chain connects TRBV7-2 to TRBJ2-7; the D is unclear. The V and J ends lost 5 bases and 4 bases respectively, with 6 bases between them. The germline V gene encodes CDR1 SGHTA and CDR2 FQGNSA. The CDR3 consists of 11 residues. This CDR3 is CASSNWYEQYF. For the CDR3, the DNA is TGTGCCAGCAGCAACTGGTACGAGCAGTACTTC.

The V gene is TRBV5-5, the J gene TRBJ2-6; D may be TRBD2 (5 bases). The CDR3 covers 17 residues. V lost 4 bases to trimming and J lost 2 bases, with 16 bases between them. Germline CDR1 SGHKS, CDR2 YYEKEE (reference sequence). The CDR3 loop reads CASSPRGRETGANVLTF. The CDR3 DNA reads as TGTGCCAGCAGCCCCCGGGGTAGGGAAACTGGGGCCAACGTCCTGACTTTC.